This record concerns one T cell receptor beta chain sequence. Its matching antigen is unknown. This record comes from a study of blood T cells in healthy people across ages. Study-wide results and caveats: Researchers judged that diversity estimates from one million T cells fell short of true values. Because donor CMV status was unknown, expanded clonotype changes were possibly confounded.

Healthy Russian Caucasian donors spanned ages 6 to 90 years. A minimum of 5 micrograms of total RNA was extracted per sample. Using a J-beta primer mix together with a sample-barcoded 5' primer, a second PCR was run for roughly 7 to 11 cycles. TCRdb ran MiXCR on the 5' RACE reads and lists one entry per CDR3 protein. Of roughly 790,000 distinct CDR3 sequences in the sample, more than 40% were seen once. Germline CDR1 and CDR2: SGHRS and YFSETQ. With V trimmed by 0 bases and J by 5 bases, 8 bases remained unmatched. This CDR3 is built from 15 residues. The chain joins TRBV5-1 to TRBJ2-7; TRBD1 agrees at 7 bases. Sequenced sample: blood. The sequence was obtained from a woman between 55 and 75 years old in good health. This chain's CDR3 is CASSLALDRAHEQYF. The CDR3 bases are TGCGCCAGCAGCTTGGCCTTAGACAGGGCCCACGAGCAGTACTTC.